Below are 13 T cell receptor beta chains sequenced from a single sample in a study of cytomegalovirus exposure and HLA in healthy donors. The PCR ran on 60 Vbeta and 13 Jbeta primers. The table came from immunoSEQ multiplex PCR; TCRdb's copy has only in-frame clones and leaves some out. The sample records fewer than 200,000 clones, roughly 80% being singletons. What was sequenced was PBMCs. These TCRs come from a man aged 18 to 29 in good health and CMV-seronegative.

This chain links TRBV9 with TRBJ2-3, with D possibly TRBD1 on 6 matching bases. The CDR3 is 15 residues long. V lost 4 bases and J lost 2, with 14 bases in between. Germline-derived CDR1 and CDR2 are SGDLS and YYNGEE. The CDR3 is CASSSRDRLTDTQYF. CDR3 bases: TGTGCCAGCAGCTCAAGAGACAGGCTCACAGATACGCAGTATTTT.

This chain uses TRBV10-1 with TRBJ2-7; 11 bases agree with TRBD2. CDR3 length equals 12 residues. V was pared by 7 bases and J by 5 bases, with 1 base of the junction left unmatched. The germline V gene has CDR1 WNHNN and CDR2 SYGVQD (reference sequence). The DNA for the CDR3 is TGCGCCAGCACTAGCGGGAGGCACGAGCAGTACTTC. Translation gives CASTSGRHEQYF.

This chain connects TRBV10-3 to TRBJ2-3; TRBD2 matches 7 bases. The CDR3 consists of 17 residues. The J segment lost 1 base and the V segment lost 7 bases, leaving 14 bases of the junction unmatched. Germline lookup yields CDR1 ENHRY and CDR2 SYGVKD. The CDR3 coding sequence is TGTGCCATCACTACAGCGGGGCATATGCGTGGCACAGATACGCAGTATTTT. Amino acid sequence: CAITTAGHMRGTDTQYF.

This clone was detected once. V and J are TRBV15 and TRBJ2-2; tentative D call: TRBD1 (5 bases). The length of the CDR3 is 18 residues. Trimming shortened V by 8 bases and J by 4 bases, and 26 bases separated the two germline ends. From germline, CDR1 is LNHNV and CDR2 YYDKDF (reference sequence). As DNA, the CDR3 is TGTGCCACCTGGTTCTCACCGGACAAGCCCTCGTGCACCGGGGAGCTGTTTTTT. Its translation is CATWFSPDKPSCTGELFF.

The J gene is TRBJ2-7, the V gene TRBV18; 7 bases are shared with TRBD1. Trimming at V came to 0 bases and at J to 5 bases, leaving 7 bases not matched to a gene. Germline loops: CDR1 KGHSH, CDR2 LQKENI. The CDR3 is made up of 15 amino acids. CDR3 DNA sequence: TGTGCCAGCTCACCACCTTCACAGGGGTCCAACGAGCAGTACTTC. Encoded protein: CASSPPSQGSNEQYF.

The CDR3, as DNA: TGTGCCAGCAGCTTTAATGGGGGAGGGAACACCGGGGAGCTGTTTTTT. Translation: CASSFNGGGNTGELFF. The rearrangement joins TRBV5-4 to TRBJ2-2; D possibly corresponds to TRBD2 (6 bases). V lost 2 bases and J lost 1, with 12 bases in between. This CDR3 is 16 amino acids long. In germline, CDR1 is SGHNT, CDR2 YYREEE (reference sequence).

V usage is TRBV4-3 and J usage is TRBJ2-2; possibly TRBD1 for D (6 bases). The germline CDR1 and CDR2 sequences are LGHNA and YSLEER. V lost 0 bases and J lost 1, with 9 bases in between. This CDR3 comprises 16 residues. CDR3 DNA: TGCGCCAGCAGCCAAGAGGGGGCCCAGAACACCGGGGAGCTGTTTTTT. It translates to CASSQEGAQNTGELFF.

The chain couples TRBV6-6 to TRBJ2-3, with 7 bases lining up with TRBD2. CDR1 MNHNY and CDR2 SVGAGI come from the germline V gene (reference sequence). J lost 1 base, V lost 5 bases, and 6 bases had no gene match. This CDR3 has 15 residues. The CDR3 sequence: CASSQTGGGTDTQYF. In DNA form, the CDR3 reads TGTGCCAGCAGTCAGACGGGGGGAGGCACAGATACGCAGTATTTT.

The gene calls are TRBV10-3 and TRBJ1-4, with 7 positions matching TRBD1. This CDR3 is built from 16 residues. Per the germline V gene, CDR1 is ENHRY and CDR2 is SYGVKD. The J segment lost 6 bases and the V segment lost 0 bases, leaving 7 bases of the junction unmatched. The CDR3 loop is CAISESPDRVDEKLFF. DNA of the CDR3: TGTGCCATCAGTGAGTCGCCCGACAGGGTGGATGAAAAACTGTTTTTT.

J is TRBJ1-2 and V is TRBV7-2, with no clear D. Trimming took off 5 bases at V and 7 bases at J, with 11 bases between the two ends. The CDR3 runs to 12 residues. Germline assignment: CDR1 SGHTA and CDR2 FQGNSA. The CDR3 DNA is TGTGCCAGCAGCCCGAGGGAGGGTGGCTACACCTTC. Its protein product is CASSPREGGYTF.

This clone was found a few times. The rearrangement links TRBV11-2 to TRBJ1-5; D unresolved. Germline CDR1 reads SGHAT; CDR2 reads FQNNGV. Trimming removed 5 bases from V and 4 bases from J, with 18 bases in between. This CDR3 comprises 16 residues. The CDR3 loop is CASSPGPRGLNQPQHF. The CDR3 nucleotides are TGTGCCAGCAGCCCTGGTCCCCGAGGCTTGAATCAGCCCCAGCATTTT.

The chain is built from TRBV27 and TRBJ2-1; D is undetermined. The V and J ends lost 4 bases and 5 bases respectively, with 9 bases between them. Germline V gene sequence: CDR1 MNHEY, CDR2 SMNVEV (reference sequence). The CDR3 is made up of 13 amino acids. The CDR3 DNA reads TGTGCCAGCAGTTATAAAGCCAACAATGAGCAGTTCTTC. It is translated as CASSYKANNEQFF.

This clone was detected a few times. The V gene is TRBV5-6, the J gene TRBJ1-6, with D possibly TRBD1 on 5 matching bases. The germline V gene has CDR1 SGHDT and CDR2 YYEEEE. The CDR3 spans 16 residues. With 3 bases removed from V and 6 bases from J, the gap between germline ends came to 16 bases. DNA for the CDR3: TGTGCCAGCAGCTCTGCCGTTCAGGGTCCTAATTCACCCCTCCACTTT. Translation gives CASSSAVQGPNSPLHF.